These 11 T cell receptor beta chains were sequenced from one sample in a study of T cell responses to AZD1222 COVID-19 vaccine. This table comes from immunoSEQ multiplex PCR, and its TCRdb copy is limited to in-frame clones, with some not included. The repertoire holds under 200,000 clones, with 80% to 95% as singletons. The specimen was peripheral blood, collected on day 0 of AZD1222 vaccination. The source of these receptors is an adult in good health.

This chain links TRBV7-2 with TRBJ2-7; D call uncertain. V was shortened by 4 bases and J by 5 bases, with 15 bases between the two germline ends. CDR3 length: 14 amino acids. CDR1 and CDR2 from the germline V gene are SGHTA and FQGNSA. CDR3: CASSSQVWAHEQYF. The DNA of the CDR3 is TGTGCCAGCAGCTCGCAAGTCTGGGCCCACGAGCAGTACTTC.

The rearrangement joins TRBV21-1 to TRBJ1-2; TRBD1, the D gene given by the table, was not confirmed from the DNA. TRBV21-1 corresponds to a pseudogene. This CDR3 has 11 amino acids. The CDR3 coding sequence is TGTGCCAGAACAGGGATCTATGGCTACACCTTC. Translated, it gives CARTGIYGYTF.

The V and J genes are TRBV7-2 and TRBJ1-2; perhaps TRBD1 as D (5 bases). Trimming stripped 4 bases from V and 4 bases from J, with 13 bases between. The CDR3 is made up of 14 amino acids. The germline V gene encodes CDR1 SGHTA and CDR2 FQGNSA. In DNA, the CDR3 is TGTGCCAGCAGCTCCCCGGGACGCCTCTATGGCTACACCTTC. Translating it yields CASSSPGRLYGYTF. The complete variable domain, with remaining parts taken from reference TRBV7-2 and TRBJ1-2, reads GAGVSQSPSNKVTEKGKDVELRCDPISGHTALYWYRQSLGQGLEFLIYFQGNSAPDKSGLPSDRFSAERTGGSVSTLTIQRTQQEDSAVYLCASSSPGRLYGYTFGSGTRLTVV.

This chain uses TRBV6-5 with TRBJ2-7; no clear D gene. The CDR3 is 15 residues long. The germline CDR1 and CDR2 sequences are MNHEY and SVGAGI. Trimming took 7 bases from V and 2 from J, leaving 18 bases between them. The CDR3 bases are TGTGCCAGCAAAAAGACCCCCCGAGAGGCCTACGAGCAGTACTTC. Translated, it gives CASKKTPREAYEQYF.

The chain links TRBV12-2 to TRBJ1-1; no check of the table's D call, TRBD1, against the DNA was made. TRBV12-2 is flagged as a pseudogene. The CDR3 extends over 15 amino acids. This CDR3 is CASRFEGQANTEAFF. In DNA form, the CDR3 reads TGTGCAAGTCGCTTCGAAGGACAGGCTAACACTGAAGCTTTCTTT.

This sequence joins TRBV3-1 (or the pseudogene TRBV3-2) and TRBJ2-7; 8 bases align to TRBD2. V shed 0 bases and J 4 bases; nucleotides not matched to a gene: 5. In germline, CDR1 is LGHDT, CDR2 YNNKEL (reference sequence). The CDR3 contains 15 residues. CDR3 protein: CASSQDPGLGYEQYF. Here the CDR3 DNA reads TGTGCCAGCAGCCAAGATCCGGGACTAGGATACGAGCAGTACTTC.

The J gene is TRBJ2-2, the V gene TRBV28, with D possibly matching TRBD2 (5 bases). Per the germline V gene, CDR1 is MDHEN and CDR2 is SYDVKM. The CDR3 loop spans 15 amino acids. Trimming shortened V by 2 bases and J by 4 bases, and 11 bases separated the two germline ends. The CDR3 is CASSLGSGFTGELFF. The DNA for the CDR3 is TGTGCCAGCAGTTTAGGCTCGGGGTTCACCGGGGAGCTGTTTTTT.

The CDR3 DNA is TGTGCCAGCAGCCTCGGGACAGGGGAAGTTGATGGCTACACCTTC. Protein: CASSLGTGEVDGYTF. The V and J genes are TRBV7-3 and TRBJ1-2; 10 bases fit TRBD1. The CDR3 is 15 residues long. Per germline, CDR1 SGHTA and CDR2 FQGTGA. The trim removed 5 bases at V and 6 bases at J, leaving 9 bases unmatched.

This chain uses TRBV11-2 with TRBJ1-4; D not certain. The CDR3 covers 18 residues. Germline V gene sequence: CDR1 SGHAT, CDR2 FQNNGV. Trimming left V 0 bases short and J 4 bases short, with 18 bases between. CDR3 region: CASSLDHPVLVGNEKLFF. The CDR3 region has the DNA TGTGCCAGCAGCTTAGATCACCCCGTTCTAGTCGGTAATGAAAAACTGTTTTTT.

V gene TRBV7-2 combines with J gene TRBJ1-1, with D possibly matching TRBD1 (5 bases). Trimming shortened V by 5 bases and J by 9 bases, and 13 bases separated the two germline ends. Germline values: CDR1 SGHTA, CDR2 FQGNSA. The length of the CDR3 is 12 residues. Here the CDR3 reads CASSPDSGQAFF. CDR3 DNA sequence: TGTGCCAGCAGCCCTGACAGCGGCCAAGCTTTCTTT.

This rearrangement joins TRBV5-1 to TRBJ1-1; possible D gene TRBD1, 6 bases. V was shortened by 4 bases and J by 0 bases, with 13 bases between the two germline ends. The V gene's germline CDR1 is SGHRS and CDR2 YFSETQ. The CDR3 loop spans 15 amino acids. Here the CDR3 reads CASSGGHSMNTEAFF. The CDR3 bases are TGCGCCAGCAGCGGGGGGCACTCGATGAACACTGAAGCTTTCTTT.